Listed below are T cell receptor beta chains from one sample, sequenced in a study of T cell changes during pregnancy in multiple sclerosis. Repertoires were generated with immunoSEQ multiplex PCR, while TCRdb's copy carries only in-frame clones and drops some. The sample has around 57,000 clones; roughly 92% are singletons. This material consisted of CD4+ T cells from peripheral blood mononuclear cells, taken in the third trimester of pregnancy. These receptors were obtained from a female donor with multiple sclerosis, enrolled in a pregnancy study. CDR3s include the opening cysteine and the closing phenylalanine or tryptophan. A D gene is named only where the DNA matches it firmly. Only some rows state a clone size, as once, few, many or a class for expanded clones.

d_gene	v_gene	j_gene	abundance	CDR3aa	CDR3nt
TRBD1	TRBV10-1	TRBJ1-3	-	CASSELQGGRNTIYF	TGCGCCAGCAGTGAGCTACAGGGGGGGAGAAACACCATATATTTT
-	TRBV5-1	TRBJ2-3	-	CASSFLDTQYF	TGCGCCAGCAGCTTCCTAGATACGCAGTATTTT
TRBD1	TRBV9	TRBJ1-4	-	CASSGTGVDEKLFF	TGTGCCAGCAGCGGGACAGGGGTCGATGAAAAACTGTTTTTT
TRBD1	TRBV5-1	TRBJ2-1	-	CASSNRDRAYNEQFF	TGCGCCAGCAGCAACCGGGACAGGGCCTACAATGAGCAGTTCTTC
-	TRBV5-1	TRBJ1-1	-	CASRRQSEAFF	TGCGCCAGCAGACGACAGTCTGAAGCTTTCTTT
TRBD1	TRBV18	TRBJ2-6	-	CASSRTGDGANVLTF	TGTGCCAGCTCACGTACAGGGGATGGGGCCAACGTCCTGACTTTC
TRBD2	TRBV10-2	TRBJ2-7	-	CASRPGTSGRGQYF	TGCGCCAGCAGACCCGGGACTAGCGGGAGAGGGCAGTACTTC
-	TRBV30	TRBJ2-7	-	CAWSRGFSYEQYF	TGTGCCTGGAGCCGGGGTTTCTCCTACGAGCAGTACTTC
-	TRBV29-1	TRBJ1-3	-	CSVEGGGSQPGNTIYF	TGCAGCGTTGAAGGAGGGGGTAGTCAACCTGGAAACACCATATATTTT
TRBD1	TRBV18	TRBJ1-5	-	CASSLTGGEGNQPQHF	TGTGCCAGCTCATTGACAGGGGGCGAGGGCAATCAGCCCCAGCATTTT
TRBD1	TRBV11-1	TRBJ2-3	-	CASSSLGGTGHTDTQYF	TGTGCCAGCAGCTCCCTAGGGGGGACAGGGCACACAGATACGCAGTATTTT
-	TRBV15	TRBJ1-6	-	CATSTSGFWANSPLHF	TGTGCCACCAGCACCTCAGGCTTTTGGGCTAATTCACCCCTCCACTTT
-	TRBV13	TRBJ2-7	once	CASTQRGYYEQYF	TGTGCCAGCACCCAGAGGGGGTACTACGAGCAGTACTTC
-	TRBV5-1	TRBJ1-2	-	CASSFGSSYGYTF	TGCGCCAGCAGCTTTGGCAGTTCGTATGGCTACACCTTC
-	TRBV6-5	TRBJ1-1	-	CASSPPPGGAAFF	TGTGCCAGCAGTCCACCCCCTGGGGGGGCCGCTTTCTTT
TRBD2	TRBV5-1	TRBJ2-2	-	CASSLESGTSGKVNTGELFF	TGCGCCAGCAGCTTGGAGTCCGGGACTAGCGGGAAAGTGAACACCGGGGAGCTGTTTTTT
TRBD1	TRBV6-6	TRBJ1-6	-	CASSYGQDNSPLHF	TGTGCCAGCAGTTACGGACAGGATAATTCACCCCTCCACTTT
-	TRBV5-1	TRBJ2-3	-	CASSLGQGLIPTDTQYF	TGCGCCAGCAGCTTGGGACAGGGACTTATCCCCACAGATACGCAGTATTTT
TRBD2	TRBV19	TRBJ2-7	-	CASSIRLAGEQYF	TGTGCCAGTAGTATTCGTCTAGCGGGCGAGCAGTACTTC
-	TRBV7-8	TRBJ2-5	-	CASSLGGFETQYF	TGTGCCAGCAGCTTAGGAGGGTTTGAGACCCAGTACTTC
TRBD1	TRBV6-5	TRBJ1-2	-	CASAAGGLSRYGYTF	TGTGCCAGCGCGGCAGGGGGCCTATCCCGCTATGGCTACACCTTC
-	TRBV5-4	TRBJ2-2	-	CASSSKQNTGELFF	TGTGCCAGCAGCTCGAAACAGAACACCGGGGAGCTGTTTTTT
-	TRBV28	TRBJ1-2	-	CASSPPPPRQGYTF	TGTGCCAGCAGTCCTCCCCCGCCCAGACAGGGCTACACCTTC
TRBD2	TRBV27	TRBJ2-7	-	CASSVRLAGVGNEQYF	TGTGCCAGCAGTGTCAGACTAGCGGGAGTAGGCAACGAGCAGTACTTC
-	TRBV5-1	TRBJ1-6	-	CASSLEGRLNSPLHF	TGCGCCAGCAGCTTGGAGGGGCGGCTTAATTCACCCCTCCACTTT
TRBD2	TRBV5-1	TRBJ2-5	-	CASSLAPSGSQETQYF	TGCGCCAGCAGCTTGGCCCCTAGCGGGAGCCAAGAGACCCAGTACTTC
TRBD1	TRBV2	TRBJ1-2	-	CASSSDRGNGGYTF	TGTGCCAGCAGTTCAGACAGGGGGAATGGTGGCTACACCTTC
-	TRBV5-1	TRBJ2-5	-	CASSPQGLETQYF	TGCGCCAGCAGCCCCCAGGGGCTGGAGACCCAGTACTTC
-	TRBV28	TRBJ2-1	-	CASSILRNEQFF	TGTGCCAGCAGCATCCTACGCAATGAGCAGTTCTTC
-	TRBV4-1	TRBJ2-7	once	CASREQDLSYEQYF	TGCGCCAGCAGGGAACAGGATCTCTCCTACGAGCAGTACTTC
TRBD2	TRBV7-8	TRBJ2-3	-	CASSLVRGRTDTQYF	TGTGCCAGCAGCTTAGTGCGGGGGAGGACAGATACGCAGTATTTT
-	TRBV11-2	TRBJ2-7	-	CASSSARDSLLSYEQYF	TGTGCCAGCAGCTCGGCGCGGGACAGCCTGCTCTCCTACGAGCAGTACTTC
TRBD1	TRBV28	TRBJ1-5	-	CASNPRRRGGGNQPQHF	TGTGCCAGCAACCCTAGGCGAAGAGGGGGCGGCAATCAGCCCCAGCATTTT
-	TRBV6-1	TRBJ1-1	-	CASSALRGWNTEAFF	TGTGCCAGCAGTGCCCTCCGGGGGTGGAACACTGAAGCTTTCTTT
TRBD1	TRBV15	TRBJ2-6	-	CATSRDTGASGANVLTF	TGTGCCACCAGCAGGGACACAGGGGCCTCTGGGGCCAACGTCCTGACTTTC
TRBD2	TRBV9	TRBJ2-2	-	CASSARTSGAANTGELFF	TGTGCCAGCAGCGCAAGGACTAGCGGGGCCGCGAACACCGGGGAGCTGTTTTTT
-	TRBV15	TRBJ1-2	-	CATSRDLASGNYGYTF	TGTGCCACCAGCAGAGATCTGGCCAGTGGTAACTATGGCTACACCTTC
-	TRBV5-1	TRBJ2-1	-	CASSEGLEQFF	TGCGCCAGCAGCGAGGGTTTGGAGCAGTTCTTC
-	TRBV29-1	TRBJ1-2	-	CSAGRTDDYGYTF	TGCAGCGCCGGACGGACAGATGACTATGGCTACACCTTC
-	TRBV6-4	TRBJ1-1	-	CASSAGQYTEAFF	TGTGCCAGCAGCGCTGGACAGTACACTGAAGCTTTCTTT
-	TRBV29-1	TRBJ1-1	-	CSATAPGERGTEAFF	TGCAGCGCAACAGCCCCGGGGGAGAGGGGCACTGAAGCTTTCTTT
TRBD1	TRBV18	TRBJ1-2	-	CASSQQGAESYGYTF	TGTGCCAGCTCACAACAGGGGGCCGAATCCTATGGCTACACCTTC
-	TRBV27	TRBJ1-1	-	CASSLAGMNTEAFF	TGTGCCAGCAGTTTGGCAGGGATGAACACTGAAGCTTTCTTT
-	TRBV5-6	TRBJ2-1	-	CASSWGGAQSSYNEQFF	TGTGCCAGCAGTTGGGGGGGGGCACAGTCCTCCTACAATGAGCAGTTCTTC
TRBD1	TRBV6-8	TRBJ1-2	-	CASSSVRGRWGYTF	TGTGCCAGCAGTTCTGTCAGGGGGCGGTGGGGCTACACCTTC
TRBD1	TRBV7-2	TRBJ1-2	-	CASSPTGGDHYGYTF	TGTGCCAGCAGCCCTACAGGGGGGGATCACTATGGCTACACCTTC
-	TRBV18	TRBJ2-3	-	CASSPGADTQYF	TGTGCCAGCTCACCGGGCGCAGATACGCAGTATTTT
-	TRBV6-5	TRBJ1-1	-	CASSYAGLREAFF	TGTGCCAGCAGTTACGCAGGCCTCCGTGAAGCTTTCTTT
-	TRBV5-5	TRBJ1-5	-	CASSLSGAQWGNQPQHF	TGTGCCAGCAGCTTATCAGGGGCCCAATGGGGAAATCAGCCCCAGCATTTT